The clone carrying this TCR beta chain was seen once. Its antigen is undetermined. The sample is drawn from a study of blood T cells in healthy people across ages. Alongside a J-beta primer mix, a sample-barcoded 5' primer served in a second PCR lasting roughly 6 to 12 cycles. MiXCR, run by TCRdb on the 5' RACE reads, gives a single entry per CDR3 protein. This sample has hundreds of thousands of distinct CDR3 sequences, with approximately 47% found just once. Germline values: CDR1 MNHNY, CDR2 SVGAGI (reference sequence). With 2 bases removed from V and 5 bases from J, the gap between germline ends came to 15 bases. This CDR3 is 15 amino acids long. Sample donors were healthy Caucasian individuals that came from Russia, aged about 6 to 95. Study findings and constraints: TCR beta diversity, measured per million T cells, fell in a roughly linear way with age.

The receptor comes from a man aged 55 to 70 in good health. The specimen sequenced was blood. J is TRBJ1-1 and V is TRBV6-6; D is uncertain. The CDR3 protein is CASSYGRGLRTEAFF. The CDR3 DNA reads as TGTGCCAGCAGTTACGGCCGGGGTCTCAGGACTGAAGCTTTCTTT.